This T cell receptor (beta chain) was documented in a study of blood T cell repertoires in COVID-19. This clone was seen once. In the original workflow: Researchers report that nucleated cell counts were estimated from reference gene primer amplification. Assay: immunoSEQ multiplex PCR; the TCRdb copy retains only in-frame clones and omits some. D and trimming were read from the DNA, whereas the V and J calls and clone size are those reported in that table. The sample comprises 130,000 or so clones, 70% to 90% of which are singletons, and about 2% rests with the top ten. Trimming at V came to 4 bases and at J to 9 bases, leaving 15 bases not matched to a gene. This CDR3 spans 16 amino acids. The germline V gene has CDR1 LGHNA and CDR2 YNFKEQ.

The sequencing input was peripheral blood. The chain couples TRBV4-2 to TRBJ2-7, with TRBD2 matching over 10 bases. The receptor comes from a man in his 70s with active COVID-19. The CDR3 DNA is TGTGCCAGCAGCCCCTCGAGGGCTAGCGGGAGTAGAAGGCAGTACTTC. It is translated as CASSPSRASGSRRQYF.